This T cell receptor (delta chain) is from a study of gamma-delta T cells after stem cell transplantation. V shed 3 bases, J shed 5 bases, and the junction held 15 bases outside the gene matches. The CDR3 runs 18 residues. Looked up from germline, CDR1 is GEAIGNYY and CDR2 is EKD. TCRdb fed the RT-PCR reads to CATT. Altogether 1,000 to 1,500 delta-chain clones are present, 39% being singletons, with the ten largest covering approximately 42%. This clone was picked up a small number of times. Additional DNA sequences in this sample encode the identical CDR3. This clonotype originated in a human donor. It is not recorded whose cells these are; they may come from a transplant donor. The sample consisted of gamma-delta T cells. This chain links TRDV2 with TRDJ1; 12 nucleotides line up with TRDD3. CDR3: CACDPLLGDTSLSDKLIF. The DNA for the CDR3 is TGTGCCTGTGACCCCCTACTGGGGGATACATCTCTCTCTGATAAACTCATCTTT.